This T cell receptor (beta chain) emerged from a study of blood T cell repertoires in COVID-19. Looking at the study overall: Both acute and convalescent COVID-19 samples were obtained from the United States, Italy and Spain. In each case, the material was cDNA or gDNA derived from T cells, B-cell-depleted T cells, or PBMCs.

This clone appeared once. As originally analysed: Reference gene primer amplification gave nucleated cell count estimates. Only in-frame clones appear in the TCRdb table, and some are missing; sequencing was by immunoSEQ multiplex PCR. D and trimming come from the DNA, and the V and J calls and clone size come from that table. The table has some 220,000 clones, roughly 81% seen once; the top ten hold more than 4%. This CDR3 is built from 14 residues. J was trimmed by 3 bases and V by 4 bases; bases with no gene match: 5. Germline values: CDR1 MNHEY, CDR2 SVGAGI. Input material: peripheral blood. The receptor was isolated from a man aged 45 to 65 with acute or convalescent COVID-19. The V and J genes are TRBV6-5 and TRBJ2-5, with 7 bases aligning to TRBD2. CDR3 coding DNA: TGTGCCAGCAGTTCGGCTAGCGGAAAAGAGACCCAGTACTTC. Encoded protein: CASSSASGKETQYF.